The following is a T cell receptor (beta chain) sequence with its context. The specificity of this receptor is unknown. The data stem from a study of monozygotic twins with inflammatory bowel disease (dated by TCRdb to the late 2010s). Concerning the study at large: The full study comprised some 30 monozygotic twin pairs: nine German pairs (four IBD-concordant, five IBD-discordant) and 19 IBD-discordant Danish pairs. The search for disease-associated traits relied mainly on comparing, within discordant pairs, IBD patients with their genetically identical healthy co-twins. Each individual had, on average, about 151 000 unique TCRalpha sequences and 181 000 unique TCRbeta sequences available for analysis.

The protocol used for the library was 5' RACE. Preparation of each TCR library used 3,500 to 4,500 ng of total RNA. For each sample, cDNA synthesis with SMARTScribe reverse transcriptase was split into eight separate reactions. During cDNA synthesis, unique molecular identifiers containing a 6-nucleotide sample barcode were introduced by template switching. Two nested PCRs of about 15 and 9 cycles amplified the TCRalpha and TCRbeta cDNA, and bead purification followed each PCR. Before amplification, the cDNA was treated with uracil DNA-glycosylase and purified using the QIAquick PCR purification kit. The second PCR was the step at which Illumina TruSeq-compatible adapters and sample-specific barcodes were added. Library quality and concentration were assessed using TapeStation and Qubit, and 4.5 to 5.5 ng of each library was pooled. The pooled libraries were sequenced with 2 x 100 bp reads and custom sequencing primers on an Illumina HiSeq2500 single-index Rapid Run. Concerning the study's data processing: MiGEC version 1.2.6 was used for UMI-based consensus assembly, which corrected PCR and sequencing errors. V(D)J alignment, clonotype assembly and CDR3 extraction were performed with MiXCR version 2.1.1. To normalise gene usage, clonotype sharing and MAIT/NKT TCR abundance, the top 1000, 10 000 and 20 000 clonotypes in each sample were analysed. After downsampling to 27 000 UMIs, diversity was calculated as the inverse Simpson index using the vegan R package. Statistical testing used paired Mann-Whitney U tests on the discordant twin pairs and applied Benjamini-Hochberg correction for multiple testing. TCRdb reprocessed the reads into one record per CDR3 protein sequence, lacking DNA. In this record, the V and J calls reflect TCRdb's handling and not the investigators' own analysis. The table held for this sample gives roughly 330,000 distinct CDR3 sequences. Of the sample, 2% falls within the top ten clones.

From each donor, an approximately 2.3 ml peripheral blood sample was collected into PAXgene tubes and kept at -80 degrees C. Without T cell sorting, total RNA was isolated from whole blood using the PAXgene blood miRNA kit on an automated QIAcube. Peripheral blood from monozygotic twin pairs who were concordant or discordant for inflammatory bowel disease underwent deep TCRalpha and TCRbeta repertoire profiling using unique molecular barcoding. Smoking habits were recorded for all twin pairs, and each individual was classified as a current, former or never smoker. Results the study describes overall, beyond this receptor: Repertoire similarity did not differ between concordant and discordant twins, which could be due to limited statistical power. Differing immunosuppressive treatments among patients may have added background noise and inter-individual variability to the repertoires. The results gave no support for a single strong signal or clonotype linked to IBD. IBD patients had lower TCRbeta repertoire diversity, measured by the inverse Simpson index, than their healthy co-twins. Fewer clonotypes were shared with other individuals by IBD patients than by healthy twins, most markedly in patients showing signs of disease activity. Different T cell subtypes could not be distinguished in the analysis.

CDR1 and CDR2 (SGHRS, YFSETQ) derive from the germline V gene. Its CDR3 holds 15 amino acids, cysteine through phenylalanine. No DNA was logged. The sample was blood. This receptor was taken from a human donor with ulcerative colitis or Crohn's disease, or a healthy co-twin of an affected twin (not recorded which). The sequence joins TRBV5-1 to TRBJ2-2; the D gene TCRdb calls, TRBD2, cannot be checked with no DNA. This receptor carries the CDR3 CASRPGPTPTGELFF.